The 30 T cell receptor beta chains reported below all come from one sample, sequenced in a study of T cells after yellow fever vaccination. TCRdb fed the 5' RACE reads into MiXCR, producing one record per CDR3 protein. The profile covers 250,000 to 300,000 distinct CDR3 sequences, with approximately 10% appearing a single time and around 3.3% taken by the ten largest. The material sequenced was CD4+ T cells sorted from PBMCs, taken 5 days after the yellow fever booster vaccination. These receptor sequences come from a man aged 18 to 35 who received the YFV17D yellow fever vaccine.

The V call is TRBV6-1, the J call TRBJ1-5; maybe TRBD1 (5 bases). Per germline, CDR1 MNHNS and CDR2 SASEGT. Trimming pared 5 bases from V and 8 bases from J, leaving 13 bases between. CDR3 size: 13 residues. CDR3 sequence (DNA): TGTGCCAGCAGTTGGGGGGGGTTGGAGCCCCAGCATTTT. This translates into CASSWGGLEPQHF.

The chain is built from TRBV7-6 and TRBJ2-3; D remains unclear. Germline CDR1 SGHVS, CDR2 FNYEAQ. The CDR3 runs 14 residues. The V gene lost 0 bases and the J gene lost 5 bases, with 9 bases spanning the gap. The DNA for the CDR3 is TGTGCCAGCAGCTTAGCAGGGATTGGAGATACGCAGTATTTT. This translates into CASSLAGIGDTQYF.

This clonotype was detected only a few times. This chain uses TRBV12-3 or TRBV12-4 with TRBJ2-2, with 8 bases aligning to TRBD2. Germline trimming cut 2 bases from V and 5 bases from J; bases unmatched to any gene: 16. The CDR3 totals 19 residues. CDR3 amino acids: CASSLRLLRGAPGTGELFF. DNA of the CDR3: TGTGCCAGCAGTTTAAGATTGTTGCGGGGGGCCCCTGGGACCGGGGAGCTGTTTTTT.

This clonotype was counted many times. The chain couples TRBV7-2 to TRBJ2-3, with 9 bases that match TRBD2. V lost 6 bases, J lost 2 bases, and 12 bases stayed unmatched. Germline CDR1 and CDR2: SGHTA and FQGNSA. CDR3 length: 17 amino acids. The CDR3 protein is CASSSPLAGMDTDTQYF. CDR3 nucleotide sequence: TGTGCCAGCAGTTCCCCACTAGCGGGCATGGACACAGATACGCAGTATTTT.

The V and J genes are TRBV7-3 and TRBJ2-5; D is possibly TRBD2 (6 bases). Between the trimmed V and J ends, which lost 3 bases and 5 bases, there was a span of 16 bases. This CDR3 is 15 amino acids long. Germline assignment: CDR1 SGHTA and CDR2 FQGTGA. The CDR3 sequence is CASSLGGAGMETQYF. The CDR3 bases are TGTGCCAGCAGCTTGGGTGGTGCGGGGATGGAGACCCAGTACTTC.

This clonotype was seen more than once but under ten times. The rearrangement links TRBV7-2 to TRBJ1-1; D remains unclear. With 2 bases removed from V and 0 bases from J, the gap between germline ends came to 13 bases. The germline V gene has CDR1 SGHTA and CDR2 FQGNSA. This CDR3 is 16 amino acids long. CDR3 in amino acids: CASSLNIRAVNTEAFF. In DNA form, the CDR3 reads TGTGCCAGCAGCTTAAATATTAGGGCGGTGAACACTGAAGCTTTCTTT.

This clonotype has a count of ten or more. The chain employs TRBV20-1 and TRBJ1-4; possibly TRBD1 for D (5 bases). Deletions cut 5 bases from V and 7 bases from J, with 8 bases between. Germline CDR1 reads DFQATT; CDR2 reads SNEGSKA (reference sequence). The CDR3 is made up of 11 amino acids. The CDR3 reads CSAADSEKLFF. CDR3 DNA: TGCAGTGCTGCCGACAGTGAAAAACTGTTTTTT.

The chain joins TRBV7-2 to TRBJ1-5, with D possibly TRBD1 on 5 matching bases. CDR1 and CDR2 (germline): SGHTA, FQGNSA. V lost 0 bases and J 4 bases, leaving 16 bases between the germline ends. The CDR3 spans 17 residues. The CDR3 bases are TGTGCCAGCAGCTTAGCCACGACAGTTAGGGCAAATCAGCCCCAGCATTTT. Protein product: CASSLATTVRANQPQHF.

This clonotype was detected only a few times. This rearrangement joins TRBV20-1 to TRBJ2-3, with D tentatively TRBD2 (7 bases). The V end lost 0 bases, the J end lost 5 bases, and 15 bases lay between the germline ends. The CDR3 contains 15 residues. The germline V gene encodes CDR1 DFQATT and CDR2 SNEGSKA (reference sequence). CDR3 protein: CSARDWGRERDTQYF. The CDR3 bases are TGCAGTGCTAGAGATTGGGGGCGGGAGAGAGATACGCAGTATTTT.

The genes are TRBV9 and TRBJ2-5; no reliable D call. Germline assignment: CDR1 SGDLS and CDR2 YYNGEE. CDR3 length: 12 residues. V gave up 0 bases and J gave up 6 bases, with 6 bases separating them. This CDR3 is CASSVAGQTQYF. In DNA form, the CDR3 reads TGTGCCAGCAGCGTAGCAGGACAGACCCAGTACTTC.

This clonotype was detected only a few times. This rearrangement joins TRBV5-1 to TRBJ1-1; D is perhaps TRBD1 (5 bases). The V end was cut by 8 bases, the J end by 1 base, with 18 bases between. The CDR3 totals 15 residues. Germline CDR1 reads SGHRS; CDR2 reads YFSETQ. The CDR3 region is CASAHKTAGNTEAFF. The DNA for the CDR3 is TGCGCCAGTGCGCACAAGACAGCGGGGAACACTGAAGCTTTCTTT.

In this sample, this clonotype turned up a few times. CDR3 protein: CATSRDPGIGYGYTF. The CDR3 DNA is TGTGCCACCAGCAGAGATCCCGGCATAGGCTATGGCTACACCTTC. The gene calls are TRBV15 and TRBJ1-2, with D unresolved. V gave up 0 bases and J gave up 4 bases, with 12 bases separating them. The CDR3 sequence is 15 residues long. CDR1 and CDR2 from the germline V gene are LNHNV and YYDKDF (reference sequence).

This clonotype was counted at least ten times. The chain is built from TRBV7-2 and TRBJ1-6, with unresolved D. The CDR3 consists of 13 residues. Germline V lookup: CDR1 SGHTA, CDR2 FQGNSA. V was trimmed by 5 bases and J by 7 bases, leaving 9 bases between them. The CDR3 here is CASSPNRNSPLHF. For the CDR3, the DNA is TGTGCCAGCAGCCCGAACAGAAATTCACCCCTCCACTTT.

This chain connects TRBV5-6 to TRBJ2-2; D gene unclear. V was pared by 2 bases and J by 5 bases, with 10 bases between. CDR1 is SGHDT, CDR2 YYEEEE, per germline. The CDR3 has 14 residues. The CDR3: CASSFGVSTGELFF. In nucleotides, the CDR3 is TGTGCCAGCAGCTTTGGGGTCTCTACCGGGGAGCTGTTTTTT.

The sample holds a few counts of this clonotype. This sequence joins TRBV7-2 and TRBJ2-4, with D perhaps matching TRBD1 (6 bases). CDR3 length: 14 residues. V gave up 3 bases and J gave up 3 bases, with 9 bases separating them. CDR1 SGHTA and CDR2 FQGNSA come from the germline V gene. The CDR3 reads CASSFKTGKNIQYF. CDR3 bases: TGTGCCAGCAGCTTTAAGACAGGCAAAAACATTCAGTACTTC.

CDR3 nucleotides: TGCGCCAGCAGCACCCGGACGTCGACTGATAGCTCTTACAATGAGCAGTTCTTC. This codes for CASSTRTSTDSSYNEQFF. The chain couples TRBV5-1 to TRBJ2-1; D not resolved. CDR3 length: 18 residues. Germline CDR1 reads SGHRS; CDR2 reads YFSETQ. Trimming took off 4 bases at V and 4 bases at J, with 24 bases between the two ends.

This clonotype was counted at least ten times. The genes are TRBV11-2 and TRBJ2-2, with a tentative D call TRBD2 (7 bases). Germline CDR1 and CDR2: SGHAT and FQNNGV. V shed 5 bases and J shed 4 bases, with 14 bases lying between them. The CDR3 is made up of 15 amino acids. The CDR3 DNA is TGTGCCAGCAGCCACTTGAGGGGGGGCACCGGGGAGCTGTTTTTT. Residues: CASSHLRGGTGELFF.

A few counts support this clonotype. The V gene is TRBV5-4, the J gene TRBJ1-4; D remains ambiguous. CDR1 is SGHNT, CDR2 YYREEE, per germline (reference sequence). This CDR3 comprises 14 residues. The germline V and J ends were trimmed by 0 bases and 3 bases, with 6 bases remaining between them. DNA of the CDR3: TGTGCCAGCAGCTTGGACGGCTCTAATGAAAAACTGTTTTTT. Translation: CASSLDGSNEKLFF. Using reference TRBV5-4 and TRBJ1-4 for the parts outside the CDR3, the full variable domain is ETGVTQSPTHLIKTRGQQVTLRCSSQSGHNTVSWYQQALGQGPQFIFQYYREEENGRGNFPPRFSGLQFPNYSSELNVNALELDDSALYLCASSLDGSNEKLFFGSGTQLSVL.

This clonotype occurred a few times. V and J are TRBV21-1 and TRBJ2-2; TRBD2 is the table's D call and was not checked against the DNA. TRBV21-1 is listed as a pseudogene. The CDR3 has 20 residues. The CDR3 protein is CASSIPVLAGPRSNTGELFF. The CDR3 coding sequence is TGTGCCAGCAGTATACCGGTACTAGCGGGGCCCCGATCGAACACCGGGGAGCTGTTTTTT.

This sequence joins TRBV5-4 and TRBJ2-3; TRBD2 is a possible D gene (6 bases). The CDR3 is made up of 14 amino acids. V dropped 3 bases and J dropped 4 bases, with 12 bases sitting between them. Germline CDR1 SGHNT, CDR2 YYREEE (reference sequence). CDR3 DNA sequence: TGTGCCAGCAGCTCCAGACTAGAGGCAGATACGCAGTATTTT. As protein: CASSSRLEADTQYF.

This clonotype has only a few counts. The V and J genes are TRBV10-3 and TRBJ2-2; no reliable D call. Germline V gene lookup returns CDR1 ENHRY and CDR2 SYGVKD. V was clipped by 2 bases and J by 5 bases, with 6 bases between them. The CDR3 totals 13 residues. CDR3 loop: CAISETGTGELFF. The CDR3 DNA reads TGTGCCATCAGTGAGACGGGTACCGGGGAGCTGTTTTTT.

V is TRBV18 and J is TRBJ2-3; D unclear. V lost 0 bases and J 4 bases, leaving 5 bases between the germline ends. The CDR3 runs to 13 residues. CDR1 is KGHSH and CDR2 is LQKENI in the germline V gene. CDR3 region: CASSPPAPDTQYF. The CDR3 bases are TGTGCCAGCTCACCACCCGCCCCAGATACGCAGTATTTT.

This clonotype was observed a handful of times. The chain carries TRBV7-2 and TRBJ2-5, with 8 bases identical to TRBD2. The CDR3 spans 16 residues. CDR1 is SGHTA and CDR2 is FQGNSA in the germline V gene. V was clipped by 1 base and J by 2 bases; unmatched bases: 6. This chain's CDR3 is CASSLGRAGEQETQYF. The CDR3 DNA follows: TGTGCCAGCAGCTTAGGGCGAGCGGGGGAACAAGAGACCCAGTACTTC.

This chain connects TRBV25-1 to TRBJ1-6; perhaps TRBD1 as D (6 bases). There are 13 residues in the CDR3. V dropped 11 bases and J dropped 8 bases, with 16 bases sitting between them. Germline lookup yields CDR1 MGHDK and CDR2 SYGVNS. The DNA of the CDR3 is TGTGCCGCGGGAAGGGACACGGATTCACCCCTCCACTTT. This encodes CAAGRDTDSPLHF.

In its sample, this clonotype was seen once. Its ends do not fully match the called genes, so a read error is possible. The chain has TRBV7-2 and TRBJ2-5; weak D call: TRBD2 (7 bases). The germline V gene encodes CDR1 SGHTA and CDR2 FQGNSA. The CDR3 consists of 16 residues. CDR3 residues: CASSLGLSGGQKTQYF. CDR3 sequence (DNA): TGTGCCAGCAGCTTAGGCCTCTCGGGGGGCCAAAAGACCCAGTACTTC.

This rearrangement joins TRBV10-3 to TRBJ2-7, with a tentative D call TRBD2 (5 bases). Trimming cost V 2 bases and J 0 bases, with 11 bases left between them. This CDR3 is built from 15 residues. CDR1 is ENHRY, CDR2 SYGVKD, per germline. CDR3 sequence (DNA): TGTGCCATCAGTGAGCTACCTGGGAGCTCCTACGAGCAGTACTTC. Residues: CAISELPGSSYEQYF.

This clonotype was counted a few times. The chain joins TRBV6-5 to TRBJ2-3, with D hard to call. The CDR3 length is 14 residues. Germline lookup yields CDR1 MNHEY and CDR2 SVGAGI. Between the trimmed V and J ends, which lost 6 bases and 1 base, there was a span of 11 bases. The CDR3 DNA reads TGTGCCAGCAGGAAGACGGTCGGCACAGATACGCAGTATTTT. Translating it yields CASRKTVGTDTQYF.

J is TRBJ1-1 and V is TRBV5-1; maybe TRBD1 (6 bases). Germline loops: CDR1 SGHRS, CDR2 YFSETQ. The V end lost 0 bases, the J end lost 7 bases, and 13 bases lay between the germline ends. The CDR3 has 14 residues. CDR3 sequence (DNA): TGCGCCAGCAGCTTGGGCCGGGGGGCGGTTGAAGCTTTCTTT. As protein: CASSLGRGAVEAFF.

This clonotype was counted ten times or more. The CDR3 DNA reads TGTGCCAGCAGCTTAGAGACCGGGGAGCTGTTTTTT. Amino acid sequence: CASSLETGELFF. The rearrangement uses TRBV7-9 and TRBJ2-2, with D unresolved. The CDR3 length is 12 residues. Deletions cut 1 base from V and 5 bases from J, with 2 bases between. Germline V gene data show CDR1 as SEHNR and CDR2 as FQNEAQ (reference sequence). Together with reference TRBV7-9 and TRBJ2-2, the CDR3 gives the full variable domain: DTGVSQNPRHKITKRGQNVTFRCDPISEHNRLYWYRQTLGQGPEFLTYFQNEAQLEKSRLLSDRFSAERPKGSFSTLEIQRTEQGDSAMYLCASSLETGELFFGEGSRLTVL.

This clonotype was counted many times. This chain joins TRBV3-1 and TRBJ2-1, with D maybe TRBD1 (6 bases). There are 13 residues in the CDR3. Germline V gene lookup returns CDR1 LGHDT and CDR2 YNNKEL (reference sequence). Trimming shortened V by 5 bases and J by 6 bases, and 11 bases separated the two germline ends. The CDR3 nucleotides are TGTGCCAGCAGCTTCCACAGGGTCAATGAGCAGTTCTTC. This sequence encodes CASSFHRVNEQFF.